The 23 T cell receptor beta chains in this list originate from one sample, sequenced in a study of CXCR3-negative and CXCR3-positive naive CD8 T cells. The authors prepared UMI-labeled TRB cDNA libraries by 5' RACE. TCRdb re-called the 5' RACE reads and shows each CDR3 protein once, DNA omitted. The sample table includes 100,000 to 150,000 distinct CDR3 sequences. Input material: naive CXCR3- CD8+ T cells from blood. Subset given: CD45RO-CCR7+CD27+CD95- naive CD8+ T cells lacking CXCR3 (TNR3-). These TCRs come from a human donor in good health. Some clones in this sample may be carry-over from other donors' samples.

The chain couples TRBV18 to TRBJ2-1; TCRdb picks TRBD2, but there is no DNA to check that call. This CDR3 contains 14 residues. Germline loops: CDR1 KGHSH, CDR2 LQKENI. The CDR3 sequence: CASSPPRGYLEQFF.

The V call is TRBV19, the J call TRBJ2-1; TCRdb's D call of TRBD2 is untestable without DNA. The CDR3 has 15 amino acids. Germline assignment: CDR1 LNHDA and CDR2 SQIVND (reference sequence). CDR3 sequence: CASSISMGRGNEQFF.

The V call is TRBV28, the J call TRBJ1-6; the D call of TRBD1 rests on TCRdb alone, since no DNA is present to check it. Germline CDR1 and CDR2: MDHEN and SYDVKM. This CDR3 contains 14 residues. CDR3 loop: CASSLWGTDSPLHF.

The chain joins TRBV20-1 to TRBJ2-1; there is no DNA to check the TCRdb D call of TRBD2. CDR1 and CDR2 (germline): DFQATT, SNEGSKA (reference sequence). The CDR3 is made up of 17 amino acids. This CDR3 is CSARPGTSGSSYNEQFF.

CDR3: CASSSPIGTQYF. The genes are TRBV28 and TRBJ2-5. The CDR3 runs to 12 residues. In germline, CDR1 is MDHEN, CDR2 SYDVKM.

The V call is TRBV28, the J call TRBJ1-4; TCRdb's D gene call, TRBD1, goes unchecked for lack of DNA. The germline gives CDR1 MDHEN, CDR2 SYDVKM. This CDR3 has 15 amino acids. The CDR3 sequence: CASSYWRQGDEKLFF.

The chain joins TRBV4-3 to TRBJ2-7; the TRBD2 assignment by TCRdb is unverifiable without DNA. This CDR3 spans 16 amino acids. Per the germline V gene, CDR1 is LGHNA and CDR2 is YSLEER. CDR3 sequence: CASSQDRTTNSYEQYF.

The chain employs TRBV7-6 and TRBJ2-2; no DNA is available, so the TRBD2 call from TCRdb remains unchecked. There are 13 residues in the CDR3. Germline-derived CDR1 and CDR2 are SGHVS and FNYEAQ. The CDR3 reads CASSLGLNGELFF.

The chain joins TRBV2 to TRBJ2-3; TCRdb's assignment of TRBD2 cannot be checked, as there is no DNA. The CDR3 extends over 14 amino acids. Germline loops: CDR1 SNHLY, CDR2 FYNNEI. This CDR3 is CASSASRFVDTQYF.

The rearrangement links TRBV9 to TRBJ2-3. Germline lookup yields CDR1 SGDLS and CDR2 YYNGEE. The CDR3 is made up of 11 amino acids. The chain's CDR3 is CASSVGDTQYF. Combining the CDR3 with reference TRBV9 and TRBJ2-3 gives the whole variable domain DSGVTQTPKHLITATGQRVTLRCSPRSGDLSVYWYQQSLDQGLQFLIQYYNGEERAKGNILERFSAQQFPDLHSELNLSSLELGDSALYFCASSVGDTQYFGPGTRLTVL.

The chain carries TRBV7-9 and TRBJ2-5; without DNA, the TCRdb call of TRBD2 cannot be checked. This CDR3 spans 13 amino acids. The germline V gene encodes CDR1 SEHNR and CDR2 FQNEAQ (reference sequence). The CDR3 sequence: CASTTSGQETQYF.

The J gene is TRBJ2-7, the V gene TRBV28. CDR3 length equals 17 residues. CDR1 is MDHEN, CDR2 SYDVKM, per germline. The CDR3 here is CASSLFRIEQLSYEQYF.

The chain has TRBV9 and TRBJ2-3. Germline V gives CDR1 SGDLS, CDR2 YYNGEE. This CDR3 spans 14 amino acids. The CDR3 loop reads CASSVVGSTDTQYF.

This rearrangement joins TRBV14 to TRBJ2-1. This CDR3 region has 16 residues. Germline V gives CDR1 SGHDN, CDR2 FVKESK. The CDR3 loop reads CASSQDAVSFYNEQFF.

The rearrangement uses TRBV7-9 and TRBJ2-3; TCRdb returns TRBD2, unconfirmable since there is no DNA. CDR1 is SEHNR and CDR2 is FQNEAQ in the germline V gene (reference sequence). This CDR3 spans 15 amino acids. This CDR3 reads CASSSASTTTDTQYF. Looking up the rest from reference TRBV7-9 and TRBJ2-3 gives the full variable domain: DTGVSQNPRHKITKRGQNVTFRCDPISEHNRLYWYRQTLGQGPEFLTYFQNEAQLEKSRLLSDRFSAERPKGSFSTLEIQRTEQGDSAMYLCASSSASTTTDTQYFGPGTRLTVL.

The CDR3 sequence is CASSLAGSTSYEQYF. The chain couples TRBV7-2 to TRBJ2-7. The CDR3 runs to 15 residues. Germline CDR1 is SGHTA and CDR2 is FQGNSA.

The chain has TRBV9 and TRBJ2-7; TCRdb picks TRBD2, but there is no DNA to check that call. The CDR3 extends over 15 amino acids. Germline V gene lookup returns CDR1 SGDLS and CDR2 YYNGEE. The CDR3 protein is CASSGASGVPYEQYF. Together with reference TRBV9 and TRBJ2-7, the CDR3 gives the full variable domain: DSGVTQTPKHLITATGQRVTLRCSPRSGDLSVYWYQQSLDQGLQFLIQYYNGEERAKGNILERFSAQQFPDLHSELNLSSLELGDSALYFCASSGASGVPYEQYFGPGTRLTVT.

This rearrangement joins TRBV19 to TRBJ2-7; the D gene TCRdb calls, TRBD1, cannot be checked with no DNA. Looked up from germline, CDR1 is LNHDA and CDR2 is SQIVND (reference sequence). The CDR3 is made up of 13 amino acids. The CDR3 protein is CASSTTGVYEQYF.

V gene TRBV7-2 combines with J gene TRBJ2-7; TCRdb selects TRBD1, and the lack of DNA leaves this call unchecked. This CDR3 contains 13 residues. Germline lookup yields CDR1 SGHTA and CDR2 FQGNSA. CDR3 sequence reads: CASGWGNSYEQYF.

This chain joins TRBV5-6 and TRBJ2-1; checking the TCRdb D call of TRBD1 is not possible without DNA. There are 15 residues in the CDR3. Germline CDR1 and CDR2: SGHDT and YYEEEE. The chain's CDR3 is CASRTRGASYNEQFF. Complete variable domain (other parts from reference TRBV5-6 and TRBJ2-1): DAGVTQSPTHLIKTRGQQVTLRCSPKSGHDTVSWYQQALGQGPQFIFQYYEEEERQRGNFPDRFSGHQFPNYSSELNVNALLLGDSALYLCASRTRGASYNEQFFGPGTRLTVL.

The chain recombines TRBV6-5 with TRBJ2-7; TCRdb's D call of TRBD2 is untestable without DNA. In germline, CDR1 is MNHEY, CDR2 SVGAGI. The CDR3 length is 14 residues. Here the CDR3 reads CASSRGTSYYEQYF.

The rearrangement joins TRBV7-9 to TRBJ2-1; TCRdb picks TRBD2, but there is no DNA to check that call. Looked up from germline, CDR1 is SEHNR and CDR2 is FQNEAQ (reference sequence). This CDR3 is built from 14 residues. This CDR3 is CASSLVGGGNEQFF.

The V call is TRBV4-1, the J call TRBJ2-7. Germline V gives CDR1 MGHRA, CDR2 YSYEKL. The CDR3 extends over 14 amino acids. The CDR3 is CASSQVPITYEQYF.